Presented here are 21 T cell receptor beta chains from one specimen sequenced in a study of T cells in Graves' hyperthyroidism and ophthalmopathy. The CDR3 regions of TCR beta were amplified from RNA transcripts. HTBI primers were employed in a first-round RT-PCR of the TCR CDR3. Each CDR3 protein is one row after TCRdb ran MiXCR on the multiplex PCR reads. The sample consists of 700,000 or so distinct CDR3 sequences, more than 14% of them appearing once. The specimen was blood. The receptor set was obtained from a woman between 45 and 60 years old with Graves' ophthalmopathy.

Many counts were recorded for this clonotype. The J gene is TRBJ2-5, the V gene TRBV5-8, with D hard to call. The germline V gene has CDR1 SGHTS and CDR2 YDEGEE. The CDR3 contains 13 residues. Trimming pared 0 bases from V and 5 bases from J, leaving 8 bases between. In nucleotides, the CDR3 is TGTGCCAGCAGCTTGGAGGGTGGGGAGACCCAGTACTTC. Translating it yields CASSLEGGETQYF. The whole variable domain, filled in from reference TRBV5-8 and TRBJ2-5, reads EAGVTQSPTHLIKTRGQQATLRCSPISGHTSVYWYQQALGLGLQFLLWYDEGEERNRGNFPPRFSGRQFPNYSSELNVNALELEDSALYLCASSLEGGETQYFGPGTRLLVL.

A few counts support this clonotype. The V gene is TRBV7-8, the J gene TRBJ2-7; 9 bases match TRBD1. V dropped 7 bases and J dropped 1; count of bases not matched to a gene: 5. The CDR3 is 14 amino acids. The V gene's germline CDR1 is SGHVS and CDR2 FQNEAQ. CDR3 DNA sequence: TGTGCCAGCAATGACAGGGGGGCTTCCTACGAGCAGTACTTC. This codes for CASNDRGASYEQYF.

The V gene is TRBV3-1, the J gene TRBJ2-3, with 7 bases that match TRBD2. From germline, CDR1 is LGHDT and CDR2 YNNKEL (reference sequence). The length of the CDR3 is 18 residues. V lost 5 bases, J lost 0 bases, and 14 bases stayed unmatched. This CDR3 reads CASSKGSQRGLSTDTQYF. The CDR3 DNA follows: TGTGCCAGCAGCAAAGGTTCCCAGCGGGGATTGAGCACAGATACGCAGTATTTT.

This clonotype was seen ten or more times. The chain links TRBV28 to TRBJ2-1, with TRBD2 matching 13 bases. Trimming at V came to 0 bases and at J to 3 bases, leaving 5 bases not matched to a gene. The CDR3 runs to 18 residues. In germline, CDR1 is MDHEN, CDR2 SYDVKM. The CDR3 spells CASSLWGLAGPRYNEQFF. The CDR3 DNA reads TGTGCCAGCAGTTTATGGGGACTAGCGGGACCGCGCTACAATGAGCAGTTCTTC.

V and J are TRBV24-1 and TRBJ1-5; D not resolved. Trimming shortened V by 1 base and J by 3 bases, and 0 bases separated the two germline ends. Germline V gives CDR1 KGHDR, CDR2 SFDVKD. The CDR3 covers 12 residues. CDR3 amino acids: CATSDFNQPQHF. As DNA, the CDR3 is TGTGCCACCAGTGATTTCAATCAGCCCCAGCATTTT.

This clonotype has at least ten counts. The chain is built from TRBV7-8 and TRBJ2-1; D is ambiguous. Germline lookup yields CDR1 SGHVS and CDR2 FQNEAQ. The CDR3 is 14 amino acids. V was shortened by 4 bases and J by 8 bases, with 15 bases between the two germline ends. The CDR3 is CASSSRVILDEQFF. The CDR3 nucleotides read TGTGCCAGCAGCTCCCGGGTTATTCTCGATGAGCAGTTCTTC.

CDR3 amino acids: CASSSSGLAGKSSYNEQFF. As DNA, the CDR3 is TGTGCCAGCAGCTCTTCGGGACTAGCGGGTAAAAGCTCCTACAATGAGCAGTTCTTC. This sequence joins TRBV7-2 and TRBJ2-1; 12 nucleotides match TRBD2. The CDR3 covers 19 residues. The J segment lost 0 bases and the V segment lost 4 bases, leaving 10 bases of the junction unmatched. Germline CDR1 reads SGHTA; CDR2 reads FQGNSA.

Ten or more counts support this clonotype. The V call is TRBV20-1, the J call TRBJ2-5; perhaps TRBD2 as D (6 bases). Looked up from germline, CDR1 is DFQATT and CDR2 is SNEGSKA (reference sequence). Trimming pared 5 bases from V and 6 bases from J, leaving 13 bases between. CDR3 length: 12 amino acids. Here the CDR3 DNA reads TGCAGTGCTGGAACGGGAGCGAAGACCCAGTACTTC. This codes for CSAGTGAKTQYF.

The sample holds many counts of this clonotype. The CDR3 DNA sequence: TGTGCCAGCAGCTCCGGGGGGGGGCAGTTCTTC. It is translated as CASSSGGGQFF. The genes are TRBV9 and TRBJ2-1, with 8 bases identical to TRBD2. J was trimmed by 12 bases and V by 4 bases; bases with no gene match: 3. Germline CDR1 reads SGDLS; CDR2 reads YYNGEE. The CDR3 extends over 11 amino acids.

CDR3 region: CASSLVAGAGAYNEQFF. CDR3 nucleotides: TGTGCCAGCAGCTTGGTGGCTGGAGCGGGAGCTTACAATGAGCAGTTCTTC. This chain uses TRBV5-6 with TRBJ2-1, with 8 positions matching TRBD2. Germline CDR1 SGHDT, CDR2 YYEEEE. The CDR3 contains 17 residues. V trimming: 0 bases; J trimming: 4 bases; junction bases outside the gene matches: 9.

This clonotype was detected ten times or more. This chain uses TRBV19 with TRBJ1-1, with no clear D. The CDR3 spans 14 residues. Germline CDR1 and CDR2: LNHDA and SQIVND (reference sequence). Trimming removed 6 bases at V and 0 bases at J, with 11 bases between. Here the CDR3 DNA reads TGTGCCAGTAGAGGGCAAAGGATGAACACTGAAGCTTTCTTT. Encoded protein: CASRGQRMNTEAFF. Full variable domain (rest looked up from reference TRBV19 and TRBJ1-1): DGGITQSPKYLFRKEGQNVTLSCEQNLNHDAMYWYRQDPGQGLRLIYYSQIVNDFQKGDIAEGYSVSREKKESFPLTVTSAQKNPTAFYLCASRGQRMNTEAFFGQGTRLTVV.

This clonotype was picked up many times. The genes are TRBV5-1 and TRBJ1-5; 8 nucleotides match TRBD1. V was clipped by 0 bases and J by 7 bases; unmatched bases: 3. Germline CDR1 and CDR2: SGHRS and YFSETQ. The CDR3 sequence is 14 residues long. This CDR3 is CASSLGTGQQPQHF. The CDR3 DNA follows: TGCGCCAGCAGCTTGGGGACAGGGCAACAGCCCCAGCATTTT.

In its sample, this clonotype was seen a few times. The chain is built from TRBV7-9 and TRBJ2-7; no clear D gene. This CDR3 contains 15 residues. The V end was cut by 4 bases, the J end by 0 bases, with 13 bases between. Germline-derived CDR1 and CDR2 are SEHNR and FQNEAQ (reference sequence). CDR3 DNA sequence: TGTGCCAGCAGCTCCTACAGCACGGGCTCCTACGAGCAGTACTTC. This codes for CASSSYSTGSYEQYF. The full variable domain, in which reference TRBV7-9 and TRBJ2-7 provide the parts outside the CDR3, is DTGVSQNPRHKITKRGQNVTFRCDPISEHNRLYWYRQTLGQGPEFLTYFQNEAQLEKSRLLSDRFSAERPKGSFSTLEIQRTEQGDSAMYLCASSSYSTGSYEQYFGPGTRLTVT.

There are many counts of this clonotype. This chain connects TRBV28 to TRBJ2-2; 13 bases match TRBD2. The CDR3 is made up of 18 amino acids. From germline, CDR1 is MDHEN and CDR2 SYDVKM. The V gene end was trimmed by 6 bases and the J gene end by 1 base; junction bases not matched to a gene: 8. CDR3 amino acids: CASSEILAGGKNTGELFF. CDR3 coding DNA: TGTGCCAGCAGCGAAATACTAGCGGGAGGGAAGAACACCGGGGAGCTGTTTTTT.

CDR3 protein: CASSVRSKETQYF. Written as DNA, the CDR3 is TGTGCCAGCAGTGTCCGGTCAAAAGAGACCCAGTACTTC. The rearrangement joins TRBV25-1 to TRBJ2-5; D call uncertain. Trimming removed 4 bases at V and 3 bases at J, with 9 bases between. Germline V gene sequence: CDR1 MGHDK, CDR2 SYGVNS. This CDR3 has 13 residues.

This clonotype showed up many times. This rearrangement joins TRBV19 to TRBJ1-5; maybe TRBD1 (5 bases). Germline V gene data show CDR1 as LNHDA and CDR2 as SQIVND (reference sequence). This CDR3 region has 13 residues. Trimming left V 5 bases short and J 6 bases short, with 11 bases between. CDR3 coding DNA: TGTGCCAGTAGTCGAGGGGATGGTCAGCCCCAGCATTTT. Translated, it gives CASSRGDGQPQHF.

This clonotype was counted ten times or more. The chain uses TRBV28 and TRBJ1-1; weak D call: TRBD1 (5 bases). This CDR3 is 18 amino acids long. CDR1 is MDHEN and CDR2 is SYDVKM in the germline V gene. The V gene lost 2 bases and the J gene lost 1 base, with 20 bases spanning the gap. CDR3 in DNA: TGTGCCAGCAGTTTAGTACTCACCCTCGGAGGGGCGAACACTGAAGCTTTCTTT. Translated, it gives CASSLVLTLGGANTEAFF.

This clonotype has just a few counts. The gene calls are TRBV19 and TRBJ2-5; 7 bases map to TRBD2. This CDR3 contains 15 residues. J gave up 5 bases and V 0 bases, and 6 bases lay outside the gene matches. Germline assignment: CDR1 LNHDA and CDR2 SQIVND (reference sequence). The CDR3 coding sequence is TGTGCCAGTAGTATAGAAGCGTCTAGCGGTGAGACCCAGTACTTC. Its protein product is CASSIEASSGETQYF. Together with reference TRBV19 and TRBJ2-5, the CDR3 gives the full variable domain: DGGITQSPKYLFRKEGQNVTLSCEQNLNHDAMYWYRQDPGQGLRLIYYSQIVNDFQKGDIAEGYSVSREKKESFPLTVTSAQKNPTAFYLCASSIEASSGETQYFGPGTRLLVL.

This clonotype was recorded a few times. The chain couples TRBV14 to TRBJ1-4, with 7 bases aligning to TRBD1. This CDR3 contains 15 residues. V dropped 4 bases and J dropped 4; count of bases not matched to a gene: 6. CDR1 is SGHDN and CDR2 is FVKESK in the germline V gene. CDR3 nucleotide sequence: TGTGCCAGCAGCCGTGGGGACAGACGTAATGAAAAACTGTTTTTT. This encodes CASSRGDRRNEKLFF.

This clonotype was picked up many times. The V gene is TRBV12-3 or TRBV12-4, the J gene TRBJ1-1, with D possibly being TRBD1 (5 bases). Between the trimmed V and J ends, which lost 3 bases and 1 base, there was a span of 18 bases. CDR3 size: 17 residues. Here the CDR3 DNA reads TGTGCCAGCAGTTTGAACGTCCCAGGGCGAGGGAACACTGAAGCTTTCTTT. Translated: CASSLNVPGRGNTEAFF.

V is TRBV27 and J is TRBJ1-5; D gene unclear. The CDR3 totals 14 residues. Germline V gives CDR1 MNHEY, CDR2 SMNVEV (reference sequence). V was cut by 6 bases and J by 3 bases, with 12 bases left in between. The CDR3 nucleotides read TGTGCCAGCAGGGGTTGGCAGAACAATCAGCCCCAGCATTTT. The encoded protein is CASRGWQNNQPQHF.